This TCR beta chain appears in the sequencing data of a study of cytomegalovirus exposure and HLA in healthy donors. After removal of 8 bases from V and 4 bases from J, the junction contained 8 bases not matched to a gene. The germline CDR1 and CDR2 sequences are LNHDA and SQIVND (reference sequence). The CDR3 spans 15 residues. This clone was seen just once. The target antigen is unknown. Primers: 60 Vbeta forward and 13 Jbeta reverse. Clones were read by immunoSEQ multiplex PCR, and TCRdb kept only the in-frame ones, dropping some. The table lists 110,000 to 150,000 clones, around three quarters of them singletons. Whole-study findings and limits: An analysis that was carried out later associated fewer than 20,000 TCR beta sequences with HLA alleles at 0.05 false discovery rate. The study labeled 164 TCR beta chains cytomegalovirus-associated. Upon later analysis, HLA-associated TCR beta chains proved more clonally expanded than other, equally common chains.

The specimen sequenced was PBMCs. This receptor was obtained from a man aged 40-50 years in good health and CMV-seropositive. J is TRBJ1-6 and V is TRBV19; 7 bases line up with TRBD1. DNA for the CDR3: TGTGCCAGTGCTTCCGGGACAGCATATAATTCACCCCTCCACTTT. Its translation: CASASGTAYNSPLHF.